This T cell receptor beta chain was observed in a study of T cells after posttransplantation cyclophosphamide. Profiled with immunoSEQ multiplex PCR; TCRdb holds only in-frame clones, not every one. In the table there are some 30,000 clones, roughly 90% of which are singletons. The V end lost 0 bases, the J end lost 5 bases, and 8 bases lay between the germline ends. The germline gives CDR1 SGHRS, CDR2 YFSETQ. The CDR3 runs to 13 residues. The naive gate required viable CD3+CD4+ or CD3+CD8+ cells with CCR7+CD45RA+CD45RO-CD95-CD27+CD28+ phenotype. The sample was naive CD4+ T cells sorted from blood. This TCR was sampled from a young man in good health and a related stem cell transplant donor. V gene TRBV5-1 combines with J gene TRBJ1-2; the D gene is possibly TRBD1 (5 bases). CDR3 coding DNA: TGCGCCAGCAGCTTGGCGGGGGAGTATGGCTACACCTTC. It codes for CASSLAGEYGYTF.